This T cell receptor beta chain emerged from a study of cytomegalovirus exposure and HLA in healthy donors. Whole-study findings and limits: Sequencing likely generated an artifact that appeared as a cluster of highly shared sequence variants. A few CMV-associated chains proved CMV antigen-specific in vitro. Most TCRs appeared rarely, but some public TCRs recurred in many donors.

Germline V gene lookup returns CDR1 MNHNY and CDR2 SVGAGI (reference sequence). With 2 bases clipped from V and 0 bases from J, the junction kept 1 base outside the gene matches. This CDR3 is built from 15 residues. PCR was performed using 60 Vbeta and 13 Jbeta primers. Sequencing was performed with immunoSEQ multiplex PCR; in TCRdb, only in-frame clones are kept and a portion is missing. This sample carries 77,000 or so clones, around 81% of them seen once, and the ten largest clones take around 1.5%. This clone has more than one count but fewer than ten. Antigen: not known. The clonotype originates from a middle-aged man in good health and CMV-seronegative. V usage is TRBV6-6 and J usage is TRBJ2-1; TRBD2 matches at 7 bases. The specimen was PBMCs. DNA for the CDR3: TGTGCCAGCAGTTACGGGGGGGGCTCCTACAATGAGCAGTTCTTC. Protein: CASSYGGGSYNEQFF.